This T cell receptor (beta chain) was sequenced during a study of T cells in Graves' hyperthyroidism and ophthalmopathy. Overall study context: Peripheral blood was taken when the disease was first diagnosed, before any treatment began. Overall study results and limits: Model output signaled ophthalmopathy a median roughly 6.5 months ahead of onset.

Clinical symptoms, serum thyroxine and TRAb, thyroid ultrasound and orbital computed tomography together formed the diagnostic basis. Authors of the study amplified TCR beta CDR3 regions from RNA transcripts. First-round RT-PCR targeting the TCR CDR3 was performed with the HTBI primer set. TCRdb ran MiXCR on the multiplex PCR reads and lists one entry per CDR3 protein. The sample has 95,000 to 110,000 distinct CDR3 sequences; approximately 15% are singletons. This clonotype was observed many times. What it recognizes is unknown. The clonotype originates from a woman aged 45-65 years with Graves' hyperthyroidism. The specimen sequenced was blood.

CDR3 protein: CASSQTVDTQYF. The CDR3, as DNA: TGCGCCAGCAGCCAGACAGTAGATACGCAGTATTTT. The chain employs TRBV5-1 and TRBJ2-3; weak D call: TRBD1 (5 bases). Trimming shortened V by 4 bases and J by 5 bases, and 8 bases separated the two germline ends. CDR3 size: 12 residues. Germline V gene sequence: CDR1 SGHRS, CDR2 YFSETQ. Full variable domain (missing parts from reference TRBV5-1 and TRBJ2-3): KAGVTQTPRYLIKTRGQQVTLSCSPISGHRSVSWYQQTPGQGLQFLFEYFSETQRNKGNFPGRFSGRQFSNSRSEMNVSTLELGDSALYLCASSQTVDTQYFGPGTRLTVL.